The clone carrying this T cell receptor beta chain has ten or more counts. The CDR3 has 14 amino acids. After removal of 3 bases from V and 5 bases from J, the junction contained 2 bases not matched to a gene. CDR1 and CDR2 (germline): DFQATT, SNEGSKA (reference sequence). The data were taken from a study of regulatory T cells in long-lasting Graves disease. Study context: Newly diagnosed Graves' patients took antithyroid drugs under 3 months.

Time point here: newly diagnosed GD, antithyroid drugs for less than 3 months. Researchers made the TCR library from RNA that was extracted from PBMCs. Sequencing libraries for TCR beta were prepared with iRepertoire HTBI primers and Arm-PCR of CDR3 regions. TCRdb re-analysed the multiplex PCR reads in MiXCR, keeping a single row per CDR3 protein. The table records roughly 250,000 distinct CDR3 sequences, approximately 18% of them present only once. The same specimen was also included in a second study, on T cells in Graves' hyperthyroidism and ophthalmopathy. That report adds: In the first-round RT-PCR of the TCR CDR3, the HTBI primer set was used.

The chain has TRBV20-1 and TRBJ2-5; the match to TRBD2 covers 14 bases. This receptor was obtained from a woman under 40 with Graves disease. This specimen was peripheral blood mononuclear cells (PBMCs), taken at new diagnosis, from a patient treated with antithyroid drugs. The CDR3 protein is CSARGLAGAETQYF. In nucleotides, the CDR3 is TGCAGTGCTAGGGGACTAGCGGGGGCGGAGACCCAGTACTTC.